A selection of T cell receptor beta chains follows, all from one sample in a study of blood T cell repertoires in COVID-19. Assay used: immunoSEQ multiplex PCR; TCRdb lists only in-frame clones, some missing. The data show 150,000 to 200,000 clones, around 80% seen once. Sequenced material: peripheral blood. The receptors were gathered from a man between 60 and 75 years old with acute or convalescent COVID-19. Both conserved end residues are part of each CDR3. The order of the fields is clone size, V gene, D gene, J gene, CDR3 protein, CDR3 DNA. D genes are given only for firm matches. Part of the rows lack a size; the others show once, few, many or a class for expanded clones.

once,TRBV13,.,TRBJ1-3,CASSSQGTGNTIYF,TGTGCCAGCAGCTCGCAGGGGACTGGAAACACCATATATTTT
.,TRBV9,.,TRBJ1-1,CASSVEGGGSTEAFF,TGTGCCAGCAGCGTAGAGGGAGGGGGAAGCACTGAAGCTTTCTTT
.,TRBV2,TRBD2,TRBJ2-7,CASTEGLASYEQYF,TGTGCCAGCACCGAAGGACTAGCTTCCTACGAGCAGTACTTC
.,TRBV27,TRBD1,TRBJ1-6,CASSPRTGYNSPLHF,TGTGCCAGCAGCCCAAGGACAGGGTACAATTCACCCCTCCACTTT
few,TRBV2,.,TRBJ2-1,CASSSTGYSYNEQFF,TGTGCCAGCAGTTCGACAGGATACTCCTACAATGAGCAGTTCTTC
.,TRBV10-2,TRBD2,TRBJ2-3,CASERRSIAGGREDTQYF,TGCGCCAGCGAGCGACGGTCCATAGCGGGGGGCAGGGAAGATACGCAGTATTTT
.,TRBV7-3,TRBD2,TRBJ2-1,CASSLVSGTYNEQFF,TGTGCCAGCAGCTTAGTAAGCGGGACTTACAATGAGCAGTTCTTC
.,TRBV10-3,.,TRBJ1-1,CAISDRGGTEAFF,TGTGCCATCAGTGACAGGGGTGGCACTGAAGCTTTCTTT
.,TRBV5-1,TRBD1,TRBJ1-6,CASSTLGGQTNSPLHF,TGCGCCAGCAGCACCCTTGGGGGACAGACAAATTCACCCCTCCACTTT
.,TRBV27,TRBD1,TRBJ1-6,CASSLDPDRGRSPLHF,TGTGCCAGCAGTTTAGACCCCGACAGGGGGCGTTCACCCCTCCACTTT
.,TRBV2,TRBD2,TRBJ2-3,CASSSTSGSTDTQYF,TGTGCCAGCAGTTCGACTAGCGGGAGCACAGATACGCAGTATTTT
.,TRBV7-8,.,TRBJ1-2,CASSPLGQGKNGYTF,TGTGCCAGCAGTCCCCTGGGGCAGGGGAAAAATGGCTACACCTTC
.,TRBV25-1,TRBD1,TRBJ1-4,CASGQGATNEKLFF,TGTGCCAGCGGACAGGGCGCAACTAATGAAAAACTGTTTTTT
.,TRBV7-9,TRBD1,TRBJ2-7,CASSRDTGGLGEQYF,TGTGCCAGCAGCCGGGACACAGGGGGCCTGGGAGAGCAGTACTTC
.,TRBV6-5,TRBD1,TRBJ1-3,CASRDSGGPGNTIYF,TGTGCCAGCAGGGATTCAGGGGGGCCAGGAAACACCATATATTTT
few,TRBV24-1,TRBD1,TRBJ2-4,CATSDSGQGGSAKNIQYF,TGTGCCACCAGTGATTCGGGACAGGGAGGGAGCGCCAAAAACATTCAGTACTTC
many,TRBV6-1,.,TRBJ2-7,CASSEPTRHEQYF,TGTGCCAGCAGTGAGCCGACACGGCATGAGCAGTACTTC
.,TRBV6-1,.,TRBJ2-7,CASSEGEQYF,TGTGCCAGCTCCGAGGGCGAGCAGTACTTC
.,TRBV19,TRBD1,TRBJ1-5,CASSTGQPNQPQHF,TGTGCCAGTAGTACGGGACAGCCTAATCAGCCCCAGCATTTT
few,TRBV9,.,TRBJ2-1,CASSSRTGSYNEQFF,TGTGCCAGCAGCTCGAGGACTGGCTCCTACAATGAGCAGTTCTTC
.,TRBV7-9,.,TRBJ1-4,CASSLAREKLFF,TGTGCCAGCAGCTTAGCCCGGGAAAAACTGTTTTTT
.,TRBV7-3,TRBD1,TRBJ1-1,CASSEGSTGAEAFF,TGTGCCAGCAGCGAAGGATCGACAGGGGCTGAAGCTTTCTTT
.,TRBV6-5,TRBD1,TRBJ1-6,CASRTGGVSGSPLHF,TGTGCCAGCAGGACAGGGGGAGTAAGCGGTTCACCCCTCCACTTT
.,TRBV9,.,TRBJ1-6,CASSVNQDNSPLHF,TGTGCCAGCAGCGTAAACCAGGATAATTCACCCCTCCACTTT
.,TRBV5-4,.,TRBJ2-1,CASSLVAEQFF,TGTGCCAGCAGCTTAGTAGCTGAGCAGTTCTTC
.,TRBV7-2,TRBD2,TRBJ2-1,CASSLGLAGYYNEQFF,TGTGCCAGCAGCTTAGGACTAGCGGGTTACTACAATGAGCAGTTCTTC
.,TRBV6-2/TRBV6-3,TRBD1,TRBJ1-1,CASSPWTGDTEAFF,TGTGCCAGCAGTCCATGGACAGGGGACACTGAAGCTTTCTTT
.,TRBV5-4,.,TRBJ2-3,CASSLLSADTDTQYF,TGTGCCAGCAGCTTGCTCAGCGCGGACACAGATACGCAGTATTTT
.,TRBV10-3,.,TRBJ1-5,CAIQQGSNQPQHF,TGTGCCATTCAACAGGGTAGCAATCAGCCCCAGCATTTT
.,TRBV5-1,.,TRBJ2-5,CASSLWGVETQYF,TGCGCCAGCAGCTTGTGGGGGGTAGAGACCCAGTACTTC
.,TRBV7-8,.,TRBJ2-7,CASSSSGTPYEQYF,TGTGCCAGCAGCTCCTCCGGGACTCCCTACGAGCAGTACTTC
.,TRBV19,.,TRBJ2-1,CASSIANEQFF,TGTGCCAGTAGTATAGCTAATGAGCAGTTCTTC
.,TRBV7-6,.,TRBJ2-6,CASSRNSGANVLTF,TGTGCCAGCAGTCGTAACTCTGGGGCCAACGTCCTGACTTTC